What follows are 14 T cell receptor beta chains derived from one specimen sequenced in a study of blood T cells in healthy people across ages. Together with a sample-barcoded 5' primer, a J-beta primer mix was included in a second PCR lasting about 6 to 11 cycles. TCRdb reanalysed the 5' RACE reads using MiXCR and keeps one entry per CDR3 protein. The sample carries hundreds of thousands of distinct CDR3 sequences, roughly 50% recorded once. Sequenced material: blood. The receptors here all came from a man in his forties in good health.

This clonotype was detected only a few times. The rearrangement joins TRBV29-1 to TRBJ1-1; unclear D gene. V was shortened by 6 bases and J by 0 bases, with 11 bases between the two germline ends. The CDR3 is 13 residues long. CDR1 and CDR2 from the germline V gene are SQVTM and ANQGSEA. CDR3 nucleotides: TGCAGCGTACAGACAAGCATGAACACTGAAGCTTTCTTT. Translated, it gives CSVQTSMNTEAFF.

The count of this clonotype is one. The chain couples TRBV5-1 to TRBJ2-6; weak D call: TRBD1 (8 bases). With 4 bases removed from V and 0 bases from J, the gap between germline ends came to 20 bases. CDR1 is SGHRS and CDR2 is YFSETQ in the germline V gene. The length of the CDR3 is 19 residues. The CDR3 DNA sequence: TGCGCCAGCAGCGAATTAACAGGGGGGGGCGGCTCTGGGGCCAACGTCCTGACTTTC. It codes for CASSELTGGGGSGANVLTF. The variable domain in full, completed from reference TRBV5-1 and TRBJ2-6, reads KAGVTQTPRYLIKTRGQQVTLSCSPISGHRSVSWYQQTPGQGLQFLFEYFSETQRNKGNFPGRFSGRQFSNSRSEMNVSTLELGDSALYLCASSELTGGGGSGANVLTFGAGSRLTVL.

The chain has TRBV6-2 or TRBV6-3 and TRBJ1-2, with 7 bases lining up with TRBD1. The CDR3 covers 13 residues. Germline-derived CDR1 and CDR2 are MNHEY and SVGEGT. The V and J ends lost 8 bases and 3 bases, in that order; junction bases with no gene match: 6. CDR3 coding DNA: TGTGCCAGCTCCTACGGGACAGACTATGGCTACACCTTC. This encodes CASSYGTDYGYTF.

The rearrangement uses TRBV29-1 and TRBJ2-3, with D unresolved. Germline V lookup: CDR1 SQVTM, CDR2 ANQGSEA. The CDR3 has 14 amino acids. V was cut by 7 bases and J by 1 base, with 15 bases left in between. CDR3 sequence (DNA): TGCAGCGCCGAAGGGTATGCGGGCACAGATACGCAGTATTTT. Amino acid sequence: CSAEGYAGTDTQYF.

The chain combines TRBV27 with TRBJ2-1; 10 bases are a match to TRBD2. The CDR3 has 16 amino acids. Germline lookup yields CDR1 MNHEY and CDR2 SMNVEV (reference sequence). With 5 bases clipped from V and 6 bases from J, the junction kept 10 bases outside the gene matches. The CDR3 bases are TGTGCCAGCAGTCCCCTTCAGCGGGGGGGCCTCAATGAGCAGTTCTTC. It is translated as CASSPLQRGGLNEQFF.

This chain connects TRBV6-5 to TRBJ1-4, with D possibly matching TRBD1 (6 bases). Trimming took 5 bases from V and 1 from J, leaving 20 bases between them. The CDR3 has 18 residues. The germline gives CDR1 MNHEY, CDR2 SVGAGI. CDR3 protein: CASSILPGQSVTNEKLFF. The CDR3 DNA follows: TGTGCCAGCAGTATACTACCGGGACAAAGCGTAACTAATGAAAAACTGTTTTTT.

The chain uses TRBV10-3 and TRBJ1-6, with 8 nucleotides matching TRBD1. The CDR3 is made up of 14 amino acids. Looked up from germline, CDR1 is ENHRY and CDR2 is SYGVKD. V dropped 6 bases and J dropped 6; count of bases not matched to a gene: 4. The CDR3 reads CAIRLDRGNSPLHF. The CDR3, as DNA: TGTGCCATCAGACTCGACAGGGGTAATTCACCCCTCCACTTT.

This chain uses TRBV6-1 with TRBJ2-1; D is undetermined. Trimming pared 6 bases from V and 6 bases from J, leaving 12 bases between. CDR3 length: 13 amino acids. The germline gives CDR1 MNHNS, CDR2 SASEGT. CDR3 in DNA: TGTGCCAGCAGCACCACCCTCCCCAATGAGCAGTTCTTC. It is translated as CASSTTLPNEQFF.

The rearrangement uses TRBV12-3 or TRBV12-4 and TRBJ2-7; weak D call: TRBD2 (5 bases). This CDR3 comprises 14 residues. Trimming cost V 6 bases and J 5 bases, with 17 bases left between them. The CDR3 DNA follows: TGTGCCAGCAGCCCTGGACTGGATCTTAACGAGCAGTACTTC. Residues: CASSPGLDLNEQYF.

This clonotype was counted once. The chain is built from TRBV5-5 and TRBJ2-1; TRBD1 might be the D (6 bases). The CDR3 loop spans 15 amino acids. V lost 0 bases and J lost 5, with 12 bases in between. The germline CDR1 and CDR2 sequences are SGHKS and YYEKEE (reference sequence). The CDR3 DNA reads TGTGCCAGCAGCTTGGATGTCAGGGGAAACAATGAGCAGTTCTTC. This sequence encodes CASSLDVRGNNEQFF.

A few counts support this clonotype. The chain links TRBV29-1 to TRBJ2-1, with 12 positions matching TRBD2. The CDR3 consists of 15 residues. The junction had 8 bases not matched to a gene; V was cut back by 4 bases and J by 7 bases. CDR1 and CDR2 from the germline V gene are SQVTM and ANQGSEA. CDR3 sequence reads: CSVVTGLAGINEQFF. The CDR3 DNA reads TGCAGCGTTGTAACGGGACTAGCGGGTATTAATGAGCAGTTCTTC.

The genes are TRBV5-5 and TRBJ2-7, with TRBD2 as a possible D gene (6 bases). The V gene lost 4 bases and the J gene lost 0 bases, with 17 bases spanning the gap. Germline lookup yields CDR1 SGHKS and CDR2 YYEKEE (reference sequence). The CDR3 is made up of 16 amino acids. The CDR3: CASSVPRDSNSYEQYF. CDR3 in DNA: TGTGCCAGCAGCGTCCCCCGGGACTCCAACTCCTACGAGCAGTACTTC.

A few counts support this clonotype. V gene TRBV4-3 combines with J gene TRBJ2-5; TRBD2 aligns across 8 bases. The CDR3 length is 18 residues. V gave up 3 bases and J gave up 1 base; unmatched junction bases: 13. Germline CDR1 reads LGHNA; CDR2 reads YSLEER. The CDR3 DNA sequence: TGCGCCAGCAGCCATATAAGGGGAGCGGGAGCGTCCCAAGAGACCCAGTACTTC. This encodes CASSHIRGAGASQETQYF.

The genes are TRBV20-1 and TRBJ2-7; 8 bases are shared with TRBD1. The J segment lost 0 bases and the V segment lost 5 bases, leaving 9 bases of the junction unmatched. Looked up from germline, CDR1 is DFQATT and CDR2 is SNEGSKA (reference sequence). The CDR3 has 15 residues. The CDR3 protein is CSARRGQASSYEQYF. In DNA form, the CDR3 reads TGCAGTGCTCGAAGGGGACAGGCGAGCTCCTACGAGCAGTACTTC.